The sequence of this T cell receptor beta chain was determined in a study of neurological immune-mediated disorders (dated by TCRdb to the late 2010s). Concerning the study at large: Peripheral blood TCR-beta repertoires from HTLV-I-associated myelopathy (HAM/TSP) patients, multiple sclerosis patients and healthy controls were compared by UMI-based sequencing. The cohort included 60 to 75 subjects: approximately 14 with HAM/TSP, around 34 with multiple sclerosis, and approximately 20 healthy controls. Alongside PBMC samples, the set of some 100 TCR-beta libraries contained longitudinal samples, technical triplicates, and paired CD4+ and CD8+ T-cell subsets that had been sorted. To precisely calculate how much the frequency of each individual clone varied, libraries were sequenced in technical triplicate.

This clonotype was counted ten times or more. Its antigen is not yet known. Base qualities are not provided; no much larger clone lies one nucleotide away. To synthesize cDNA, template-switch 5'RACE was performed with a primer carrying a 10-nucleotide random unique molecular identifier so that each TCR transcript was tagged. Each sequencing run produced over 190 million TCR-beta sequences covering 15-18 subjects. The RNeasy kit was used for extraction of total RNA. TCR-beta VDJ regions were amplified with primers for the TCR constant region and the 5'RACE anchor, using the KAPA Real-time Library Amplification kit. A first PCR added sample indexes and Illumina adaptors, and a second PCR then raised library yield. The roughly 650 bp TCR product was size-selected on a 2% E-gel SizeSelection system after Ampure bead purification. Library quality was checked on a Bioanalyzer, concentration was measured with Qubit, and libraries were quantified with the Kapa Library Quantification kit before pooling. An Illumina HiSeq 2500 sequenced the libraries paired-end 2 x 150 bp. To increase sequence diversity, about 25-30% phiX was spiked into each library pool. The study's own analysis went as follows. The UMI-based MiGEC pipeline processed quality-filtered reads and removed over 80% of raw TCR sequences during error correction. IMGT germline references were used for alignment of VDJ genes, and clonotypes were defined by a unique CDR3 amino acid sequence together with V-J genes. VDJtools evaluated clonal expansion, Shannon diversity and CDR3 relatedness (CalcPairwiseDistances, ClusterSamples); CLCbio workbench built phylogenetic trees. A clone was classed as expanded if it had 8 or more unique UMIs, a cutoff based on coefficient-of-variation modelling across technical triplicates. Using fastp at Q25 and MiXCR, TCRdb reprocessed the public reads and kept productive beta chains. Rows matching on CDR3 protein sequence are summarized as one entry with the most common DNA and genes. None of the V and J calls come from the authors' own analysis; TCRdb made them. The sample table contains approximately 28,000 distinct CDR3 sequences; only one count was recorded for about an eighth of them. Under 6.5% of the sample is taken by the ten largest.

General findings and caveats noted by the study authors: TCR clonal expansion was highest in HAM/TSP patients and lowest in MS patients, with MS patients falling below even healthy controls. No identical CDR3 amino acid sequences were shared among expanded clones across subjects, suggesting private TCR-beta repertoires in all groups.

V sheds 2 bases and J sheds 0 bases, leaving 10 bases between their ends. Its CDR3 holds 15 amino acids, cysteine through phenylalanine. Only CDR3 DNA is held: 45 bases, read in frame from base 1. The CDR1 and CDR2 encoded by the germline V gene are MNHEY and SVGEGT. What the time point label conveys for this sample: technical triplicate 2. For sorted-subset TCR libraries, over 900,000 sorted CD4+ or CD8+ T cells were used. Peripheral blood was subjected to Ficoll-Hypaque density gradient centrifugation to isolate PBMCs, which were then cryopreserved in liquid nitrogen. The study also sequenced paired sorted CD4+ and CD8+ subsets from healthy controls, HAM/TSP patients and MS patients.

Sample: CD4+ T cells from blood. The sequence joins TRBV6-2 or TRBV6-3 to TRBJ1-1, with TRBD1 tentatively as D gene (6 bases match). This receptor was identified in a female donor with HTLV-1-associated myelopathy (HAM/TSP). The CDR3 reads as follows: CASSYHRAMNTEAFF. In nucleotides, the sequence is TGTGCCAGCAGTTACCACAGGGCCATGAACACTGAAGCTTTCTTT.